A single sample is the source of the 8 T cell receptor beta chains below, sequenced in a study of blood T cell repertoires in COVID-19. TCRdb's copy holds only in-frame clones and misses some; the assay was immunoSEQ multiplex PCR. Among under 200,000 clones listed, 86% were seen once. The material sequenced was peripheral blood. Receptors originate from a man in his late teens or twenties with acute or convalescent COVID-19.

This chain uses TRBV19 with TRBJ2-3; perhaps TRBD2 as D (7 bases). CDR1 is LNHDA, CDR2 SQIVND, per germline (reference sequence). V lost 2 bases and J 5 bases, leaving 14 bases between the germline ends. CDR3 length equals 15 residues. The CDR3 sequence: CASSISRGAVDTQYF. The DNA for the CDR3 is TGTGCCAGTAGTATAAGTCGGGGGGCCGTAGATACGCAGTATTTT.

This chain links TRBV18 with TRBJ1-1; TRBD1 is a possible D gene (5 bases). This CDR3 comprises 17 residues. V gave up 2 bases and J gave up 0 bases, with 16 bases separating them. Germline CDR1 KGHSH, CDR2 LQKENI. This CDR3 is CASSPSGQGGMNTEAFF. The CDR3 DNA reads as TGTGCCAGCTCACCATCTGGGCAGGGTGGGATGAACACTGAAGCTTTCTTT.

The chain is built from TRBV3-1 (or the pseudogene TRBV3-2) and TRBJ1-3; tentatively, D is TRBD1 (6 bases). CDR3 length equals 14 residues. Germline lookup yields CDR1 LGHDT and CDR2 YNNKEL (reference sequence). V was trimmed by 5 bases and J by 4 bases, leaving 12 bases between them. The CDR3 coding sequence is TGTGCCAGCAGCGTACAGGGCCCGGGAAACACCATATATTTT. It translates to CASSVQGPGNTIYF.

This rearrangement joins TRBV2 to TRBJ2-5, with 7 bases aligning to TRBD2. Unmatched junction bases numbered 6, after V lost 2 bases and J lost 3 bases. Germline lookup yields CDR1 SNHLY and CDR2 FYNNEI. The length of the CDR3 is 15 residues. The CDR3 nucleotides are TGTGCCAGCAGTGAATCGACTAGCACGAAAGAGACCCAGTACTTC. It specifies CASSESTSTKETQYF.

The chain joins TRBV7-4 to TRBJ2-1; D may be TRBD2 (5 bases). The V and J ends lost 6 bases and 1 base respectively, with 19 bases between them. This CDR3 contains 17 residues. In germline, CDR1 is SGHVT, CDR2 SQSDAQ. The CDR3 DNA is TGTGCCAGCAGGCACGGGGTTACGAAATGGTCCTACAATGAGCAGTTCTTC. It is translated as CASRHGVTKWSYNEQFF.

This clone was seen a handful of times. The V call is TRBV5-1, the J call TRBJ2-7; maybe TRBD2 (6 bases). The V end lost 5 bases, the J end lost 2 bases, and 17 bases lay between the germline ends. Germline CDR1 SGHRS, CDR2 YFSETQ. The CDR3 spans 15 residues. The CDR3 reads CASRPGSSGAYEQYF. The CDR3 DNA reads TGCGCCAGCAGACCTGGGAGTAGCGGCGCCTACGAGCAGTACTTC.

This chain uses TRBV27 with TRBJ1-5; TRBD1 agrees at 9 bases. Germline values: CDR1 MNHEY, CDR2 SMNVEV (reference sequence). This CDR3 is built from 19 residues. Trimming took 4 bases from V and 2 from J; bases not matched to a gene: 15. This CDR3 is CASSSLRTGDKLGNQPQHF. The CDR3 DNA is TGTGCCAGCAGTTCACTTCGGACAGGGGACAAACTGGGCAATCAGCCCCAGCATTTT.

This sequence joins TRBV7-8 and TRBJ2-7, with 9 bases identical to TRBD2. Germline trimming cut 5 bases from V and 1 base from J; bases unmatched to any gene: 9. CDR1 and CDR2 (germline): SGHVS, FQNEAQ. This CDR3 is 16 amino acids long. DNA for the CDR3: TGTGCCAGCAGCATAAGAGCGGGGGGCCCTTCCTACGAGCAGTACTTC. Its protein product is CASSIRAGGPSYEQYF.